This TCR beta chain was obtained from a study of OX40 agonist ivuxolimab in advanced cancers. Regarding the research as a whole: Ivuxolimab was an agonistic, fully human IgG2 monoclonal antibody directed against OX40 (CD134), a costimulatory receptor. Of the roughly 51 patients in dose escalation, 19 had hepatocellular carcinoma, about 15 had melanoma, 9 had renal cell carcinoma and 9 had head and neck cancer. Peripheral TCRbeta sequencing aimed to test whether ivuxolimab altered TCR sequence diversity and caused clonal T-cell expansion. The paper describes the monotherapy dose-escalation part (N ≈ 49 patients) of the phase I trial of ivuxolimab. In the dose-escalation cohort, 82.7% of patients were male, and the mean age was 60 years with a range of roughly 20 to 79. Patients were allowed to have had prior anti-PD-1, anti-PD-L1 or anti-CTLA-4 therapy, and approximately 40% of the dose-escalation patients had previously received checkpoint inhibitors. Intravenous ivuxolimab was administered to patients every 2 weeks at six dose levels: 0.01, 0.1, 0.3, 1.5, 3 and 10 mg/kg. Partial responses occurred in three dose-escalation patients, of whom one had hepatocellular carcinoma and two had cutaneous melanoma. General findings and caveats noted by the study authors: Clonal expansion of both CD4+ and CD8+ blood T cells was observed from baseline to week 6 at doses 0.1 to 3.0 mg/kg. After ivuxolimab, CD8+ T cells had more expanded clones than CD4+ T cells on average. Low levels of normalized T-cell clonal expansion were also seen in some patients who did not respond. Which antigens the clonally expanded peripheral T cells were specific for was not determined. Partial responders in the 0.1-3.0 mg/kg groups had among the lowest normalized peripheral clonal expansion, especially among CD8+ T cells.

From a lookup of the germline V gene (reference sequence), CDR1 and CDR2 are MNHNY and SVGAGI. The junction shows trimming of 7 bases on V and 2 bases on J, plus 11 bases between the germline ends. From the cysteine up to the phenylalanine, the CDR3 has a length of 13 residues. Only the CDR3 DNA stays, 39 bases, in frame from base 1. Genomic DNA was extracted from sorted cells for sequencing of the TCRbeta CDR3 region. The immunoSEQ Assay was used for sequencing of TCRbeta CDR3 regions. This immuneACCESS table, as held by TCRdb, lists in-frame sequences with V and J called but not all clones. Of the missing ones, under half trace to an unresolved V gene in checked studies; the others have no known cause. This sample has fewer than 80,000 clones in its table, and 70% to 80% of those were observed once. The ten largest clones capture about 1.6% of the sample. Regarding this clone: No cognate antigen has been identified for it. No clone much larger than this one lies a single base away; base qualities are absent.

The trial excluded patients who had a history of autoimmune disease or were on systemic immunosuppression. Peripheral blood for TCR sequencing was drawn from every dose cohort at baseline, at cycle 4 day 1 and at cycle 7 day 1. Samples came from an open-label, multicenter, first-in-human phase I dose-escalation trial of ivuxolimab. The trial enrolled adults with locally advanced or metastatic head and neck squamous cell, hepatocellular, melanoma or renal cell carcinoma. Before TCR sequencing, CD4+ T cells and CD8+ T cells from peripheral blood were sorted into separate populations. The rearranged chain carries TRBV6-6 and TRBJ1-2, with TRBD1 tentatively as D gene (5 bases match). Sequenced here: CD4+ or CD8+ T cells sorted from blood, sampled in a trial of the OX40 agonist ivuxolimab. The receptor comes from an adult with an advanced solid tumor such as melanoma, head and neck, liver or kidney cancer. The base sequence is TGTGCCAGCAACCAGGGACCGAACTATGGCTACACCTTC. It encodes CASNQGPNYGYTF.